The 3 T cell receptor beta chains in this list originate from one sample, sequenced in a study of T cells in tuberculosis. Method: immunoSEQ multiplex PCR; TCRdb's copy keeps in-frame clones and lacks some. The sample contains roughly 35,000 clones, 94% of which appear only once. The specimen was PBMCs. The receptors originated from a donor aged 10-29 years with latent tuberculosis or without tuberculosis infection. Some clones in this sample may be carry-over from other donors' samples.

The chain recombines TRBV19 with TRBJ2-1; 9 nucleotides line up with TRBD2. CDR3 length: 15 amino acids. V was clipped by 6 bases and J by 5 bases; unmatched bases: 8. The germline gives CDR1 LNHDA, CDR2 SQIVND (reference sequence). CDR3 in amino acids: CASRRSGGPHNEQFF. The CDR3 region has the DNA TGTGCCAGTAGAAGGAGCGGGGGGCCCCACAATGAGCAGTTCTTC.

J is TRBJ1-4 and V is TRBV14; 7 bases match TRBD1. CDR3 length: 15 amino acids. With 4 bases clipped from V and 7 bases from J, the junction kept 9 bases outside the gene matches. CDR1 and CDR2 from the germline V gene are SGHDN and FVKESK. The CDR3 reads CASSRLTGLREKLFF. In nucleotides, the CDR3 is TGTGCCAGCAGCCGCCTGACAGGGCTGCGTGAAAAACTGTTTTTT.

J is TRBJ2-1 and V is TRBV4-3, with 14 bases lining up with TRBD2. V lost 0 bases, J lost 5 bases, and 0 bases stayed unmatched. CDR3 length: 16 residues. Germline CDR1 LGHNA, CDR2 YSLEER. The CDR3 is CASSQEGLAGDNEQFF. The CDR3 DNA follows: TGCGCCAGCAGCCAAGAGGGACTAGCGGGGGACAATGAGCAGTTCTTC.